This is a list of T cell receptor beta chains from one sample in a study of technical replicates of blood from a few donors. Here immunoSEQ multiplex PCR was the method, and the copy in TCRdb shows in-frame clones only, minus some. Counted here are roughly 14,000 clones, about four fifths occurring once; the ten biggest clones make up around 13%. The sequencing input was PBMCs. The origin of the receptors is a human donor in good health. CDR3s include the opening cysteine and the closing phenylalanine or tryptophan. The D gene is left open where the match is weak. Rows may omit the clone size; those that give it use once, few, many or a size class.

clone_size	d_call	v_call	j_call	cdr3_nt	cdr3_aa
.	TRBD1	TRBV19	TRBJ2-7	TGTGCCAGTAGTAGAGACGAGACAGGGCAAGAGCAGTACTTC	CASSRDETGQEQYF
.	TRBD2	TRBV28	TRBJ2-7	TGTGCCAGCAGTTCACTAGCGGGAGGGCCCCACGAGCAGTACTTC	CASSSLAGGPHEQYF
.	.	TRBV11-2	TRBJ2-5	TGTGCCAGCAGCTTGAGGGCAGAAGAGACCCAGTACTTC	CASSLRAEETQYF
.	.	TRBV11-3	TRBJ2-7	TGTGCCAGCAGCTTAGGCGGGGAGTACGAGCAGTACTTC	CASSLGGEYEQYF
.	.	TRBV12-1	TRBJ2-1	TGTGCCAGCAGCTTGGGGACTAGCGGGAGGGATGAGCAGTTCTTC	CASSLGTSGRDEQFF
few	.	TRBV28	TRBJ2-7	TGTGCCAGCAGTTTACCCCAAACCACAGGGCCCGAGCAGTACTTC	CASSLPQTTGPEQYF
once	.	TRBV6-6	TRBJ1-5	TGTGCCAGCAGTATAGACAGTGCCTCCCAGCATTTT	CASSIDSASQHF
.	TRBD2	TRBV7-2	TRBJ2-2	TGTGCCAGCAGCTTAGTGACTGGGGGGGCCGGGGAGCTGTTTTTT	CASSLVTGGAGELFF
.	TRBD2	TRBV11-3	TRBJ2-1	TGTGCCAGCAGCCCGGGGGACGGGACTATATACAATGAGCAGTTCTTC	CASSPGDGTIYNEQFF
.	TRBD2	TRBV7-6	TRBJ2-3	TGTGCCAGCAGATCGTTACCGCTAGCGGGATCAAAAGAGGATACGCAGTATTTT	CASRSLPLAGSKEDTQYF
.	TRBD2	TRBV5-1	TRBJ2-3	TGCGCCAGCAGCTGGGGGACCCTAGCGGGAGGTAAAACAGATACGCAGTATTTT	CASSWGTLAGGKTDTQYF
.	TRBD2	TRBV6-4	TRBJ2-3	TGTGCCAGCACCCCGACTAGCGGGAGCACGGATACGCAGTATTTT	CASTPTSGSTDTQYF
.	TRBD2	TRBV4-1	TRBJ2-1	TGCGCCAGCAGCCAAGAGATGGGACTAGCGGGAACACCGACCTACAATGAGCAGTTCTTC	CASSQEMGLAGTPTYNEQFF
.	.	TRBV19	TRBJ1-2	TGTGCCAGTAGCAATCAGGCCCCCTATGGCTACACCTTC	CASSNQAPYGYTF
.	TRBD2	TRBV5-1	TRBJ2-5	TGCGCCAGCAGCTCTGTATGGGGGGGCCAAGAGACCCAGTACTTC	CASSSVWGGQETQYF
.	.	TRBV5-6	TRBJ1-4	TGTGCCAGCAGCTTGTCCGGGATGAATGAAAAACTGTTTTTT	CASSLSGMNEKLFF
.	.	TRBV9	TRBJ2-1	TGTGCCAGCAGCGTAGAGGCAGAACTCCAGGCCAAGAATGAGCAGTTCTTC	CASSVEAELQAKNEQFF
.	.	TRBV10-3	TRBJ2-6	TGTGCCATCAGGGCCGGAGACGGTGCTGGGGCCAACGTCCTGACTTTC	CAIRAGDGAGANVLTF
few	.	TRBV7-9	TRBJ1-3	TGTGCCTATCAAAGGGGGACCTCTGGAAACACCATATATTTT	CAYQRGTSGNTIYF
.	TRBD2	TRBV28	TRBJ2-7	TGTGCCAGCAGTTTCGGACTAGCGGACTACGAGCAGTACTTC	CASSFGLADYEQYF
.	.	TRBV11-3	TRBJ2-7	TGTGCCAGCAGCCCAGACGGGAACTACGAGCAGTACTTC	CASSPDGNYEQYF
once	.	TRBV5-8	TRBJ1-5	TGTGCCAGGAAAAAACAGGGACACAATCAGCCCCAGCATTTT	CARKKQGHNQPQHF
.	TRBD1	TRBV28	TRBJ1-2	TGTGCCAGCAGGGCCGACAGGGGGATGAGCTATGGCTACACCTTC	CASRADRGMSYGYTF
.	.	TRBV6-5	TRBJ1-2	TGTGCCAGCAGTTTGGGGGCAGGGGCGAATGGCTACACCTTC	CASSLGAGANGYTF
few	.	TRBV30	TRBJ2-2	TGTGCCTGGAGTCCCGAGTCAGGGGTCGGGGAGCTGTTTTTT	CAWSPESGVGELFF
few	TRBD2	TRBV27	TRBJ2-1	TGTGCCAGCAGTTTTTCACTAGCGGAAATCAATGAGCAGTTCTTC	CASSFSLAEINEQFF
.	.	TRBV1	TRBJ2-4	TGCACCAGCAGCCCCCGTCCTAGCGGGCTCAGAAACATTCAGTACTTC	CTSSPRPSGLRNIQYF
.	.	TRBV5-1	TRBJ1-1	TGCGCCAGCACGCTCCGAGGGCTGAACACTGAAGCTTTCTTT	CASTLRGLNTEAFF
.	TRBD2	TRBV6-6	TRBJ2-5	TGTGCCAGCAGACACGGGACTAGCGGGAGGGGGGAGACCCAGTACTTC	CASRHGTSGRGETQYF
.	.	TRBV11-2	TRBJ2-2	TGTGCCAGCAGCATGGACAGTCTCACCGGGGAGCTGTTTTTT	CASSMDSLTGELFF
.	TRBD2	TRBV28	TRBJ2-7	TGTGCCAGCGGACCTTCGACTAGCGGGATCCACGAGCAGTACTTC	CASGPSTSGIHEQYF
.	.	TRBV5-4	TRBJ2-5	TGTGCCAGCAGCCCCCCCTCCACCAGATTTGACCAAGAGACCCAGTACTTC	CASSPPSTRFDQETQYF